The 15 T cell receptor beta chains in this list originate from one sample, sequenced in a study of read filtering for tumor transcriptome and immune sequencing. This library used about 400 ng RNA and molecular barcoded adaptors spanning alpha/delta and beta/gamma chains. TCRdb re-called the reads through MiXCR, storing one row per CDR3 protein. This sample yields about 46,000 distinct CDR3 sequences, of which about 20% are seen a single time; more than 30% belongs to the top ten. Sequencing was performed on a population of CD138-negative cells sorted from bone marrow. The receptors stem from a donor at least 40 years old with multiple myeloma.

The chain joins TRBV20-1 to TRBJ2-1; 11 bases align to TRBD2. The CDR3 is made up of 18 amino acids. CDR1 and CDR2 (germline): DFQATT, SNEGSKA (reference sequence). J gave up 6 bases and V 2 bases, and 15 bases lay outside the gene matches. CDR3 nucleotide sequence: TGCAGTGCTAGATCGGAATTGATTAGCGGGAGGGGAAGCAATGAGCAGTTCTTC. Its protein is CSARSELISGRGSNEQFF.

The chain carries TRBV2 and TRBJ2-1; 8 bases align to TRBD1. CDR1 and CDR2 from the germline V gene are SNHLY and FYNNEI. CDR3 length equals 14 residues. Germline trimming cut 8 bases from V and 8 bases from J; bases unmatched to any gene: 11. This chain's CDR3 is CASAGGFIRDEQFF. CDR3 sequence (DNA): TGTGCCAGCGCAGGGGGCTTTATTAGAGATGAGCAGTTCTTC.

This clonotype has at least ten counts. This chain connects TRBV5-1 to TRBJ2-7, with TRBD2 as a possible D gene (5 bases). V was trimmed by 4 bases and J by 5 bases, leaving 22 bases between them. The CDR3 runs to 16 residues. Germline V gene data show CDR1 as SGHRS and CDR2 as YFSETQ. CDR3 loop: CASSPTPLRAEHEQYF. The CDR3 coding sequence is TGCGCCAGCAGCCCGACCCCCTTGCGGGCGGAACACGAGCAGTACTTC.

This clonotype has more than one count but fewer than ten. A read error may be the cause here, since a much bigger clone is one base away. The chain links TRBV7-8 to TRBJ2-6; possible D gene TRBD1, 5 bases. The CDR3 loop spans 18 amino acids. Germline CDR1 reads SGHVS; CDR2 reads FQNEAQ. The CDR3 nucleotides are TGTGCCAGCAGCTGGCCGTTTGAGCTTAGCTCTGGGGCCAACGTCCTGATTTTC. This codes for CASSWPFELSSGANVLIF.

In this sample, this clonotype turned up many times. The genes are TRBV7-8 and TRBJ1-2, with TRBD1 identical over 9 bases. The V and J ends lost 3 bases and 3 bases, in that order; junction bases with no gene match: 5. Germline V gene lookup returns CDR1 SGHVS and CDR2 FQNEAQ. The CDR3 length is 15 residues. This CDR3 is CASSLLGQGDYGYTF. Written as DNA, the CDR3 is TGTGCCAGCAGCTTGTTGGGACAGGGAGACTATGGCTACACCTTC.

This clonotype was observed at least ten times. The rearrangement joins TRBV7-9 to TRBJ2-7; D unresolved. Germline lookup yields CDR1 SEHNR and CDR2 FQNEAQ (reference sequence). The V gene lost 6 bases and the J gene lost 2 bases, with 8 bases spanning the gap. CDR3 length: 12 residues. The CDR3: CASSLTAYEQYF. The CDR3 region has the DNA TGTGCCAGCAGTTTAACTGCCTACGAGCAGTACTTC.

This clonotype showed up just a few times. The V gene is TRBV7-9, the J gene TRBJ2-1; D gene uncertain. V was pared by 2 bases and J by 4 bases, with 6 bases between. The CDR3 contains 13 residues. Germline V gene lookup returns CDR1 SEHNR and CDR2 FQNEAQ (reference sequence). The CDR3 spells CASSLPPYNEQFF. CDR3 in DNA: TGTGCCAGCAGCTTACCACCGTACAATGAGCAGTTCTTC.

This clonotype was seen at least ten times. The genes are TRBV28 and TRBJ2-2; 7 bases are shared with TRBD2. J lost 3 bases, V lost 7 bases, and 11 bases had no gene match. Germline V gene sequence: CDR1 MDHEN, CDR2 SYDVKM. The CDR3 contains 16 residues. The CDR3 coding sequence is TGTGCCAGCACCTCCGGAGCTAGCGGATACACCGGGGAGCTGTTTTTT. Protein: CASTSGASGYTGELFF. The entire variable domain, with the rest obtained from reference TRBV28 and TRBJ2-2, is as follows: DVKVTQSSRYLVKRTGEKVFLECVQDMDHENMFWYRQDPGLGLRLIYFSYDVKMKEKGDIPEGYSVSREKKERFSLILESASTNQTSMYLCASTSGASGYTGELFFGEGSRLTVL.

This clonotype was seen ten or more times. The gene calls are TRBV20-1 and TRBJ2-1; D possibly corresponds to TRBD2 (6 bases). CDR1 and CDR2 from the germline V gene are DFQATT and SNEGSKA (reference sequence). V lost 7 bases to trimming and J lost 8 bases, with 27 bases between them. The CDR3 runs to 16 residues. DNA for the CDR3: TGCAGTGTTCCAGACCGGGACCTGGGAGGTCTCGATGAGCAGTTCTTC. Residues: CSVPDRDLGGLDEQFF.

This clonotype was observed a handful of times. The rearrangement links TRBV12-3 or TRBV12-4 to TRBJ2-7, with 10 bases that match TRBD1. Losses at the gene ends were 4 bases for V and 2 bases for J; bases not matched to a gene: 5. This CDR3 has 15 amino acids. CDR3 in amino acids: CASSSGQGPPYEQYF. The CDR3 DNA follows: TGTGCCAGCAGTTCGGGACAGGGGCCCCCCTACGAGCAGTACTTC.

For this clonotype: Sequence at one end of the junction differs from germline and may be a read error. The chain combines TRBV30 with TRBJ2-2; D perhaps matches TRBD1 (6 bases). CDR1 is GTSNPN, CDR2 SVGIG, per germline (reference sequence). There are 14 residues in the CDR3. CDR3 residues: CAWRTGTSSGEPFF. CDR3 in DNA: TGTGCCTGGAGAACAGGGACCAGCTCCGGGGAGCCGTTTTTT. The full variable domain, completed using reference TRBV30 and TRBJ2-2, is SQTIHQWPATLVQPVGSPLSLECTVEGTSNPNLYWYRQAAGRGLQLLFYSVGIGQISSEVPQNLSASRPQDRQFILSSKKLLLSDSGFYLCAWRTGTSSGEPFFGEGSRLTVL.

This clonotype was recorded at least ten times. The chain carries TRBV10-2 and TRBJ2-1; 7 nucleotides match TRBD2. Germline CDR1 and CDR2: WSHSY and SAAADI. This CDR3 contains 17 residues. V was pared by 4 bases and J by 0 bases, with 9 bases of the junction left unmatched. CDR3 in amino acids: CASSATSEPSSYNEQFF. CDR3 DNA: TGCGCCAGCAGTGCAACTAGCGAGCCGAGCTCCTACAATGAGCAGTTCTTC.

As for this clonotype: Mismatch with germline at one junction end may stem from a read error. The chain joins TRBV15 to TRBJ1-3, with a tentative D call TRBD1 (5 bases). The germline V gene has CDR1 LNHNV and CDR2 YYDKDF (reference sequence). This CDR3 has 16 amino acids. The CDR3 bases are TGTGCCACCGGCAGGGCTAAGACAGACTCTGGAAACACCGTATATTTT. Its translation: CATGRAKTDSGNTVYF.

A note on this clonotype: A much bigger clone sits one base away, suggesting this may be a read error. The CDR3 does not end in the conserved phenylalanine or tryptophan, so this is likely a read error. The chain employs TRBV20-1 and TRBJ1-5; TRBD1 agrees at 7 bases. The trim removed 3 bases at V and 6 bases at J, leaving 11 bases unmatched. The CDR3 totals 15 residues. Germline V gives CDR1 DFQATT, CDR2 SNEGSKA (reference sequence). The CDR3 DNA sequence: TGCAGTGCTAGGGGAGGGACAGTTGACGCTCAGCCCCAGCATCTT. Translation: CSARGGTVDAQPQHL.

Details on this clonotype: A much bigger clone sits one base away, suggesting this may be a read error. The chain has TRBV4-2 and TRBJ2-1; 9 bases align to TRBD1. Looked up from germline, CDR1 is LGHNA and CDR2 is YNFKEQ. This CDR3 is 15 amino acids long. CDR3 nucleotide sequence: TGCGCCGGCAGCCAGACAGGGGGAAGCTACAATGAGCAGTTCTTC. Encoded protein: CAGSQTGGSYNEQFF.